This T cell receptor beta chain appears in the sequencing data of a study of technical replicates of blood from several donors. This table comes from immunoSEQ multiplex PCR, and its TCRdb copy is limited to in-frame clones, with some not included. The table lists around 100,000 clones, roughly 96% of them singletons. Sequencing was performed on T cells isolated from PBMCs. The source is a human donor in good health.

The CDR3 DNA reads TGCGCCAGCAGTGAGTCGACAGGCTATCAGCCCCAGCATTTT. Translating gives CASSESTGYQPQHF. This chain links TRBV10-2 with TRBJ1-5, with a weak D call TRBD1 (6 bases). V was clipped by 0 bases and J by 5 bases, with 8 bases between them. CDR1 is WSHSY, CDR2 SAAADI, per germline. The CDR3 totals 14 residues.